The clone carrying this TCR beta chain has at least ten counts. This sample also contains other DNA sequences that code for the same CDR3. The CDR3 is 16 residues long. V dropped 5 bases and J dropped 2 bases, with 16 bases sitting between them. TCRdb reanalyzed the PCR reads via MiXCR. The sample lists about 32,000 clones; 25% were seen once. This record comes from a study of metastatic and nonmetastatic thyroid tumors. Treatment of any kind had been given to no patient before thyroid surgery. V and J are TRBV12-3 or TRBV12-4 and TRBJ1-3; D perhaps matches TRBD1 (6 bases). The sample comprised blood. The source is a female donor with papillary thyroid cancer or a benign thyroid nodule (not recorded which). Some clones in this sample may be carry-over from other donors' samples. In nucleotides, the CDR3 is TGTGCCAGCAGTCCTCAGGGGAAAGTTGCTGGAAACACCATATATTTT. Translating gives CASSPQGKVAGNTIYF.